This entry describes one T cell receptor beta chain. Its antigen is not identified. Sequencing used immunoSEQ multiplex PCR; TCRdb keeps in-frame clones, though not all of them. The data show about 190,000 clones, around 90% seen once. This sample was included in a study of T cell responses to AZD1222 COVID-19 vaccine. Study findings and constraints: Vaccine-associated CD4 TCRs ranged over spike, dominating at 160-218 and 743-854. Donor demographics were predominantly white British with a female majority; clonal diversity may be underestimated.

This clonotype originated in an adult in good health. The sequenced sample was peripheral blood, obtained on day 0 of AZD1222 vaccination.

The CDR3, as DNA: TGCGCCAGCAGCCAAGATGCAGGGGCCCGGTCCTACAATGAGCAGTTCTTC. Translating gives CASSQDAGARSYNEQFF. The chain recombines TRBV4-1 with TRBJ2-1; D is possibly TRBD1 (6 bases). CDR3 size: 17 residues. V was shortened by 0 bases and J by 1 base, with 13 bases between the two germline ends. Germline V gene data show CDR1 as MGHRA and CDR2 as YSYEKL.